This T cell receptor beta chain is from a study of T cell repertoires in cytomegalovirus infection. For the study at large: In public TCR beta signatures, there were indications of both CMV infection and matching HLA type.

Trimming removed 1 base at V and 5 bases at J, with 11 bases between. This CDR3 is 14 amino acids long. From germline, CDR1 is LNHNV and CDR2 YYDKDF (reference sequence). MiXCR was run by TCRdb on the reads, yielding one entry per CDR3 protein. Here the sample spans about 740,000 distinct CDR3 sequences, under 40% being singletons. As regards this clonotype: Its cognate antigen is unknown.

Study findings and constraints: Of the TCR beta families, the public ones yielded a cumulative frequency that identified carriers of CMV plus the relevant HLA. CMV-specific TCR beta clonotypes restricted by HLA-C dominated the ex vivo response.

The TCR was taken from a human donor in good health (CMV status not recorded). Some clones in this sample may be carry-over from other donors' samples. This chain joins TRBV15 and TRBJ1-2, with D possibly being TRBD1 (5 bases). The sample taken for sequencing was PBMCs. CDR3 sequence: CATSRGGVAYGYTF. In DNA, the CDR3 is TGTGCCACCAGCAGAGGGGGGGTGGCATATGGCTACACCTTC.